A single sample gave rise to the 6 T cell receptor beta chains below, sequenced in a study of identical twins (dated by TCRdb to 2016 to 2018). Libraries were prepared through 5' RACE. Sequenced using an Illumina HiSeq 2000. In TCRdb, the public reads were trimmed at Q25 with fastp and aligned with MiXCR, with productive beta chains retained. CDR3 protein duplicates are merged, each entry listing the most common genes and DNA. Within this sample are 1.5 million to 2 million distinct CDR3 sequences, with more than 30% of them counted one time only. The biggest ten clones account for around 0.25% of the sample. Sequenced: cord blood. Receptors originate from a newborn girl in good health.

DNA of the CDR3: TGTGCCAGCACCGGAATGACAGGCCTCCATCGAGGGGAGACCCAGTACTTC. Translated: CASTGMTGLHRGETQYF. The chain combines TRBV28 with TRBJ2-5; weak D call: TRBD1 (6 bases). V lost 7 bases and J 5 bases, leaving 26 bases between the germline ends. The CDR3 extends over 17 amino acids. The germline V gene has CDR1 MDHEN and CDR2 SYDVKM.

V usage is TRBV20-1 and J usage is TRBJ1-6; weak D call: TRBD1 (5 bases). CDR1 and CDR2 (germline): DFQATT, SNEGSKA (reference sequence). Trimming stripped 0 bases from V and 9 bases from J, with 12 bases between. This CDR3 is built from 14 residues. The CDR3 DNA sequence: TGCAGTGCTAGAGATGACGGGAGGGGTTCACCCCTCCACTTT. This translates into CSARDDGRGSPLHF.

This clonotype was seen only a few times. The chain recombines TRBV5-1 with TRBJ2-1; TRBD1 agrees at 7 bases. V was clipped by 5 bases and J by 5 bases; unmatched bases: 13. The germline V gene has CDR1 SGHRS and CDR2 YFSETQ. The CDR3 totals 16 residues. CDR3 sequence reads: CASRFDRVRRDNEQFF. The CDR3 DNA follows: TGCGCCAGCAGATTTGACAGGGTACGGCGGGACAATGAGCAGTTCTTC.

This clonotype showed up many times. The CDR3 coding sequence is TGCGCCAGCAGCCAACTAGCGGGAGTGGGGGCATACAATGAGCAGTTCTTC. This codes for CASSQLAGVGAYNEQFF. The chain uses TRBV4-1 and TRBJ2-1; 10 bases are shared with TRBD2. Trimming removed 2 bases from V and 4 bases from J; junction bases left unmatched: 8. The CDR3 is made up of 17 amino acids. Germline loops: CDR1 MGHRA, CDR2 YSYEKL.

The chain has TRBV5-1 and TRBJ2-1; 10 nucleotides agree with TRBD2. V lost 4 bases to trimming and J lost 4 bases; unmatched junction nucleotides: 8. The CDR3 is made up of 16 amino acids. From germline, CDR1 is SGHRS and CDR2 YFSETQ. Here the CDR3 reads CASSPLAGVMYNEQFF. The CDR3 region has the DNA TGCGCCAGCAGCCCGCTAGCGGGGGTGATGTACAATGAGCAGTTCTTC.

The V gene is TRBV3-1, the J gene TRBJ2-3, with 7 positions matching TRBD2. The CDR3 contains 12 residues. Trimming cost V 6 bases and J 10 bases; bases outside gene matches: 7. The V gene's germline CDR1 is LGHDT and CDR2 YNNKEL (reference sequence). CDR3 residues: CASSDLAVAQYF. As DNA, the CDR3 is TGTGCCAGCAGTGACCTAGCGGTAGCGCAGTATTTT.